The T cell receptor (beta chain) under discussion was sequenced for a study of T cells in Graves' hyperthyroidism and ophthalmopathy. Exclusion followed for patients with uncontrolled infection, other autoimmune disease, pregnancy or lactation. There are many counts of this clonotype. Its antigen is unknown. The study's findings and limits: Median prediction lead before ophthalmopathy onset was 6.5 months with the model.

Germline V gives CDR1 SEHNR, CDR2 FQNEAQ (reference sequence). The V and J ends lost 5 bases and 7 bases, in that order; junction bases with no gene match: 4. The CDR3 is 15 amino acids. The investigators amplified TCR beta CDR3 regions from RNA transcripts. The HTBI primer set was used in a first-round RT-PCR of the TCR CDR3. One entry per CDR3 protein results from TCRdb running MiXCR on the multiplex PCR reads. The data contain 600,000 to 650,000 distinct CDR3 sequences, roughly 20% of them singletons. The receptor comes from a man younger than 40 with Graves' ophthalmopathy. This rearrangement joins TRBV7-9 to TRBJ2-1; TRBD2 agrees at 14 bases. What was sequenced was blood. The chain's CDR3 is CASSPRLAGGNEQFF. The DNA for the CDR3 is TGTGCCAGCAGCCCTAGACTAGCGGGAGGGAATGAGCAGTTCTTC.